These T cell receptor beta chains were read from a single sample in a study of T cells in Graves' hyperthyroidism and ophthalmopathy. TCRdb reprocessed the multiplex PCR reads via MiXCR and lists one record per CDR3 protein. Of roughly 300,000 distinct CDR3 sequences listed, about 15% were seen once; the top ten hold under 30%. Sequenced sample: blood. The receptors were sampled from a woman aged 25 to 39 with Graves' hyperthyroidism. Each CDR3 is given with its conserved first and last residue. A D gene is named only where the DNA matches it firmly.

d_gene,v_gene,j_gene,CDR3aa
TRBD1,TRBV7-9,TRBJ1-5,CASSLGTGGLEPQHF
-,TRBV15,TRBJ2-5,CATSRDSRRYQETQYF
-,TRBV20-1,TRBJ2-1,CSARRQGKGSYTEQFF
-,TRBV25-1,TRBJ1-2,CASSESGGRGYTF
TRBD1,TRBV6-1,TRBJ2-7,CASSYKDRITPEQYF
-,TRBV12-3/TRBV12-4,TRBJ2-1,CASSLRQVGNEQFF
TRBD2,TRBV27,TRBJ2-3,CASSFAGEGPRADTQYF
-,TRBV19,TRBJ2-2,CASSMGGGELFF
TRBD2,TRBV7-2,TRBJ2-1,CASSGGGFGTLGEQFF
-,TRBV12-3/TRBV12-4,TRBJ1-2,CASRNPDVEGYTF
-,TRBV28,TRBJ1-2,CASGRATDGYTF
-,TRBV10-2,TRBJ1-4,CASSSTAGGEKLFF
TRBD1,TRBV5-1,TRBJ2-7,CASSLQGPHSYEQYF
-,TRBV6-1,TRBJ2-1,CASDTLGSYNEQFF
TRBD1,TRBV19,TRBJ2-7,CASSMGQGAGEQYF
-,TRBV28,TRBJ2-5,CASSLPGTWETQYF
TRBD2,TRBV20-1,TRBJ2-7,CSARRGGAGNSYEQYF
TRBD1,TRBV6-2/TRBV6-3,TRBJ2-7,CASSYETGDFYEQYF
-,TRBV5-1,TRBJ2-3,CASSLGAAESTDTQYF
-,TRBV6-2/TRBV6-3,TRBJ1-4,CASRTLEGTGKLFF
-,TRBV28,TRBJ2-1,CASSLRGVTYNEQFF
-,TRBV4-1,TRBJ2-2,CASSRPTTNTGELFF
TRBD2,TRBV7-8,TRBJ2-3,CASSLALIRTGTKTDTQYF
TRBD1,TRBV6-1,TRBJ2-5,CASSHRDRDGETQYF
-,TRBV28,TRBJ1-2,CASSLARRDGYGYTF
-,TRBV19,TRBJ2-7,CASSTQVHYEQYF